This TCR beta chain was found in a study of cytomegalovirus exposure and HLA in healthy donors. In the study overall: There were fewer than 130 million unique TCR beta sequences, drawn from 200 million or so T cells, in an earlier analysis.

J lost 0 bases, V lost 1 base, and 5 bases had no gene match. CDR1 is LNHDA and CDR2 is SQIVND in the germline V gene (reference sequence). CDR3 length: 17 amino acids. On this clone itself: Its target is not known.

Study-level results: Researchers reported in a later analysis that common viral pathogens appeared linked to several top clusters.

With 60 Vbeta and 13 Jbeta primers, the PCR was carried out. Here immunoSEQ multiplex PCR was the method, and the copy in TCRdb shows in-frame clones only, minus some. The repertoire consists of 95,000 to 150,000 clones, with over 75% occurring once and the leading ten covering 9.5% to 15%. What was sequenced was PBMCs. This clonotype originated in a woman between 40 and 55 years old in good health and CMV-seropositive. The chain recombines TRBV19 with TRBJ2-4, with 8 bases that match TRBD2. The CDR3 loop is CASSIGKAGGAKNIQYF. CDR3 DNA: TGTGCCAGTAGTATAGGTAAGGCGGGAGGAGCCAAAAACATTCAGTACTTC.